These 7 T cell receptor beta chains originate from one sample sequenced in a study of blood T cells in healthy people across ages. A second PCR of 7 to 11 cycles used a sample-barcoded 5' primer and a J-beta primer mix. TCRdb reanalysed the 5' RACE reads using MiXCR and keeps one entry per CDR3 protein. The sample has about 830,000 distinct CDR3 sequences, around 68% seen once. The sample consisted of blood. These receptors were collected from a man aged 25 to 40 in good health.

A note on this clonotype: The junction and the germline gene differ at one end; a read error may be behind it. This chain joins TRBV4-3 and TRBJ1-6, with a tentative D call TRBD1 (5 bases). This CDR3 spans 19 amino acids. Germline loops: CDR1 LGHNA, CDR2 YSLEER. CDR3 loop: CASSQDSAPDSSYNSPLHF. CDR3 sequence (DNA): TGCGCTAGCAGCCAAGATTCAGCCCCCGACAGCTCCTATAATTCACCCCTCCACTTT.

This rearrangement joins TRBV7-2 to TRBJ2-7; D remains unclear. The germline CDR1 and CDR2 sequences are SGHTA and FQGNSA. The CDR3 extends over 14 amino acids. Deletions cut 1 base from V and 0 bases from J, with 7 bases between. CDR3 nucleotide sequence: TGTGCCAGCAGCTTAGGGCCGTTCTCCTACGAGCAGTACTTC. It translates to CASSLGPFSYEQYF. The full variable domain, in which reference TRBV7-2 and TRBJ2-7 provide the parts outside the CDR3, is GAGVSQSPSNKVTEKGKDVELRCDPISGHTALYWYRQSLGQGLEFLIYFQGNSAPDKSGLPSDRFSAERTGGSVSTLTIQRTQQEDSAVYLCASSLGPFSYEQYFGPGTRLTVT.

The V and J genes are TRBV20-1 and TRBJ2-1, with 11 bases matching TRBD1. The germline V gene has CDR1 DFQATT and CDR2 SNEGSKA (reference sequence). The CDR3 contains 15 residues. V shed 4 bases and J 6 bases; nucleotides not matched to a gene: 8. Here the CDR3 DNA reads TGCAGTGCTATCGTCGGGACAGGGGGACTCAATGAGCAGTTCTTC. This translates into CSAIVGTGGLNEQFF.

This clonotype appeared a few times. V gene TRBV5-1 combines with J gene TRBJ2-1, with 7 bases identical to TRBD2. CDR3 length: 15 residues. Trimming at V came to 4 bases and at J to 7 bases, leaving 11 bases not matched to a gene. The V gene's germline CDR1 is SGHRS and CDR2 YFSETQ. CDR3 sequence reads: CASSVSGAPGNEQFF. The CDR3 DNA follows: TGCGCCAGCAGCGTGAGCGGGGCACCCGGGAATGAGCAGTTCTTC.

The chain joins TRBV4-1 to TRBJ1-5; TRBD1 agrees at 7 bases. V dropped 3 bases and J dropped 1; count of bases not matched to a gene: 9. This CDR3 is built from 17 residues. The germline gives CDR1 MGHRA, CDR2 YSYEKL. CDR3 residues: CASSHPGGEYSNQPQHF. The CDR3 DNA sequence: TGCGCCAGCAGCCATCCAGGGGGGGAATACAGCAATCAGCCCCAGCATTTT.

This clonotype has a handful of counts. The junction and the germline gene differ at one end; a read error may be behind it. CDR3 sequence reads: CASSLAPTYNSPLHF. In DNA form, the CDR3 reads TGTGCCAGCAGCCTAGCCCCGACCTATAATTCACCCCTCCACTTT. This sequence joins TRBV7-2 and TRBJ1-6; D not certain. The germline CDR1 and CDR2 sequences are SGHTA and FQGNSA. CDR3 size: 15 residues.

The rearrangement links TRBV9 to TRBJ2-7, with TRBD1 matching 7 bases. The CDR3 sequence is 15 residues long. Trimming cost V 3 bases and J 0 bases; bases outside gene matches: 6. The germline V gene has CDR1 SGDLS and CDR2 YYNGEE. CDR3 sequence (DNA): TGTGCCAGCAGCGGAGACAGGGCTTTCTCCTACGAGCAGTACTTC. Its translation: CASSGDRAFSYEQYF.